The rows below give T cell receptor beta chains drawn from one sample of a study of neoadjuvant nivolumab and ipilimumab in lung cancer. TCRdb keeps only in-frame clones here, not all; method: immunoSEQ multiplex PCR. The table has 20,000 to 25,000 clones, approximately 77% seen once; the top ten hold more than 20%. Sequenced here: peripheral blood, sampled before neoadjuvant nivolumab, alone or with ipilimumab. These TCRs come from an adult with non-small cell lung cancer. CDR3s include the opening cysteine and the closing phenylalanine or tryptophan. The order of the fields is V gene, clone size, J gene, D gene, CDR3 protein, CDR3 DNA. The D gene is left open where the match is weak. Only some rows state a clone size, as once, few, many or a class for expanded clones.

V: TRBV12-5
size: once
J: TRBJ2-7
D: -
CDR3: CASGLPPGYEQYF
DNA: TGTGCTAGTGGTTTGCCCCCGGGGTACGAGCAGTACTTC

V: TRBV2
size: -
J: TRBJ2-1
D: -
CDR3: CASTSTGSYNEQFF
DNA: TGTGCCAGCACTTCCACCGGGTCCTACAATGAGCAGTTCTTC

V: TRBV7-2
size: -
J: TRBJ1-1
D: -
CDR3: CASSSDRPKGAFF
DNA: TGTGCCAGCAGCTCAGACAGGCCCAAAGGCGCTTTCTTT

V: TRBV16
size: few
J: TRBJ2-7
D: -
CDR3: CASSHFRVAYEQYF
DNA: TGTGCCAGCAGCCATTTCAGGGTGGCCTACGAGCAGTACTTC

V: TRBV7-3
size: -
J: TRBJ2-7
D: -
CDR3: CASSPFNSGYEQYF
DNA: TGTGCCAGCAGCCCCTTTAATAGCGGCTACGAGCAGTACTTC

V: TRBV6-6
size: -
J: TRBJ1-5
D: -
CDR3: CASSGWTRSNQPQHF
DNA: TGTGCCAGCAGTGGGTGGACACGTAGCAATCAGCCCCAGCATTTT

V: TRBV19
size: -
J: TRBJ2-1
D: TRBD1
CDR3: CASTGTGDNEQFF
DNA: TGTGCCAGTACCGGGACAGGGGACAATGAGCAGTTCTTC

V: TRBV9
size: -
J: TRBJ1-1
D: -
CDR3: CASSVRGVPGTEAFF
DNA: TGTGCCAGCAGCGTACGGGGGGTGCCGGGCACTGAAGCTTTCTTT

V: TRBV5-4
size: -
J: TRBJ1-4
D: TRBD1
CDR3: CASSLGTGENEKLFF
DNA: TGTGCCAGCAGCTTGGGGACAGGGGAAAATGAAAAACTGTTTTTT

V: TRBV29-1
size: -
J: TRBJ1-1
D: -
CDR3: CSVQDANTEAFF
DNA: TGCAGCGTCCAGGACGCGAACACTGAAGCTTTCTTT

V: TRBV6-5
size: few
J: TRBJ2-7
D: -
CDR3: CASSREYEQYF
DNA: TGTGCCAGCAGTCGAGAGTACGAGCAGTACTTC

V: TRBV7-9
size: -
J: TRBJ2-3
D: -
CDR3: CASSHGAEGDTQYF
DNA: TGTGCCAGCAGCCACGGGGCGGAGGGAGATACGCAGTATTTT

V: TRBV11-2
size: -
J: TRBJ1-1
D: -
CDR3: CASSLQRETEAFF
DNA: TGTGCCAGCAGCTTACAAAGGGAGACTGAAGCTTTCTTT

V: TRBV6-5
size: -
J: TRBJ2-7
D: -
CDR3: CASSKMGSYEQYF
DNA: TGTGCCAGCAGTAAGATGGGGTCCTACGAGCAGTACTTC

V: TRBV7-2
size: once
J: TRBJ1-2
D: -
CDR3: CASSLDQGRDGGYTF
DNA: TGTGCCAGCAGCTTAGACCAGGGTCGGGATGGAGGCTACACCTTC

V: TRBV29-1
size: once
J: TRBJ2-2
D: -
CDR3: CSVEGESGELFF
DNA: TGCAGCGTTGAAGGGGAATCCGGGGAGCTGTTTTTT

V: TRBV5-1
size: -
J: TRBJ2-1
D: -
CDR3: CASSLAQNEQFF
DNA: TGCGCCAGCAGCTTGGCCCAGAATGAGCAGTTCTTC

V: TRBV9
size: -
J: TRBJ2-3
D: TRBD2
CDR3: CASSVFAGAIDTQYF
DNA: TGTGCCAGCAGCGTATTTGCGGGAGCTATAGATACGCAGTATTTT

V: TRBV5-1
size: -
J: TRBJ2-2
D: -
CDR3: CASSFPGGELFF
DNA: TGCGCCAGCAGCTTCCCCGGAGGGGAGCTGTTTTTT

V: TRBV9
size: once
J: TRBJ1-1
D: TRBD1
CDR3: CASSATGLFQEAFF
DNA: TGTGCCAGCAGCGCGACAGGGTTGTTTCAAGAAGCTTTCTTT

V: TRBV5-4
size: -
J: TRBJ2-7
D: -
CDR3: CASSFGLAWSYEQYF
DNA: TGTGCCAGCAGCTTCGGCCTAGCGTGGTCCTACGAGCAGTACTTC

V: TRBV5-5
size: once
J: TRBJ1-1
D: TRBD1
CDR3: CASSLARQGEAFF
DNA: TGTGCCAGCAGCTTGGCCCGACAGGGGGAAGCTTTCTTT

V: TRBV6-1
size: -
J: TRBJ2-7
D: -
CDR3: CASSERGLEQYF
DNA: TGTGCCAGCAGTGAACGGGGACTCGAGCAGTACTTC

V: TRBV19
size: -
J: TRBJ1-5
D: -
CDR3: CASSIVESDQPQHF
DNA: TGTGCCAGTAGTATAGTGGAGTCGGATCAGCCCCAGCATTTT

V: TRBV5-5
size: few
J: TRBJ2-3
D: -
CDR3: CASSLGDSANTQYF
DNA: TGTGCCAGCAGCTTGGGGGACTCGGCGAATACGCAGTATTTT

V: TRBV28
size: -
J: TRBJ2-2
D: TRBD1
CDR3: CASIQGQSTGELFF
DNA: TGTGCCAGCATCCAGGGACAGAGCACCGGGGAGCTGTTTTTT

V: TRBV7-8
size: -
J: TRBJ1-1
D: -
CDR3: CASSPWSNTEAFF
DNA: TGTGCCAGCAGCCCATGGTCGAACACTGAAGCTTTCTTT

V: TRBV29-1
size: -
J: TRBJ2-1
D: -
CDR3: CSVDGGAYNEQFF
DNA: TGCAGCGTTGATGGGGGAGCCTACAATGAGCAGTTCTTC

V: TRBV2
size: -
J: TRBJ2-1
D: -
CDR3: CASSVGETEQFF
DNA: TGTGCCAGCAGTGTTGGGGAAACTGAGCAGTTCTTC

V: TRBV7-9
size: -
J: TRBJ1-2
D: -
CDR3: CASSLGTDYGYTF
DNA: TGTGCCAGCAGCTTAGGGACAGACTATGGCTACACCTTC

V: TRBV5-5
size: -
J: TRBJ2-7
D: -
CDR3: CASSFTGSPYEQYF
DNA: TGTGCCAGCAGCTTTACAGGCTCCCCCTACGAGCAGTACTTC

V: TRBV5-6
size: -
J: TRBJ1-1
D: -
CDR3: CASSRRQNTEAFF
DNA: TGTGCCAGCAGCCGAAGGCAGAACACTGAAGCTTTCTTT

V: TRBV11-3
size: -
J: TRBJ1-2
D: -
CDR3: CASSQLGLGYGYTF
DNA: TGTGCCAGCAGCCAACTAGGATTGGGGTATGGCTACACCTTC

V: TRBV7-9
size: -
J: TRBJ2-1
D: -
CDR3: CASSLDLAVNEQFF
DNA: TGTGCCAGCAGCTTAGATTTAGCAGTCAATGAGCAGTTCTTC

V: TRBV5-1
size: -
J: TRBJ2-1
D: TRBD2
CDR3: CASSLAGAGVDNEQFF
DNA: TGCGCCAGCAGCTTGGCTGGAGCGGGAGTGGACAATGAGCAGTTCTTC

V: TRBV29-1
size: -
J: TRBJ1-2
D: TRBD1
CDR3: CSVLTGRDGYTF
DNA: TGCAGCGTTTTGACAGGGAGAGATGGCTACACCTTC

V: TRBV20-1
size: -
J: TRBJ2-7
D: TRBD1
CDR3: CSARTGAITRF
DNA: TGCAGTGCTAGAACAGGGGCAATAACCCGCTTC

V: TRBV11-2
size: -
J: TRBJ2-7
D: -
CDR3: CASSLAGTVTYEQYF
DNA: TGTGCCAGCAGCTTAGCCGGGACTGTTACCTACGAGCAGTACTTC

V: TRBV29-1
size: once
J: TRBJ2-7
D: -
CDR3: CSVALTFYEQYF
DNA: TGCAGCGTTGCGTTAACTTTCTACGAGCAGTACTTC

V: TRBV7-9
size: -
J: TRBJ1-1
D: TRBD1
CDR3: CASSETGYTEAFF
DNA: TGTGCCAGCAGCGAGACAGGGTACACTGAAGCTTTCTTT